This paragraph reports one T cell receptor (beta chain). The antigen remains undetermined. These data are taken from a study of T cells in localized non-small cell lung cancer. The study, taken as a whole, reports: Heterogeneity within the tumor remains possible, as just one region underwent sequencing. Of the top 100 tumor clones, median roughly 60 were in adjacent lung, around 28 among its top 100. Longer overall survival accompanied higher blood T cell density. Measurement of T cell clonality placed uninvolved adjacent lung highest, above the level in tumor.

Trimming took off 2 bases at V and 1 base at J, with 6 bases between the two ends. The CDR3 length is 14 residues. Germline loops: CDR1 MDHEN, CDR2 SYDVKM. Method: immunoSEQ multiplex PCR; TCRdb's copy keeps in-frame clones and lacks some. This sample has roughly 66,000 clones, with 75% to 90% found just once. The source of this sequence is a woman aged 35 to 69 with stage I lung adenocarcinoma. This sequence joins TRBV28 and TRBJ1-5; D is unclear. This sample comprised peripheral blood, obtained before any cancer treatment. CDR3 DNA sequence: TGTGCCAGCAGTTTAAGTCGGAGCAATCAGCCCCAGCATTTT. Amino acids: CASSLSRSNQPQHF.